The 20 T cell receptor beta chains presented below share a single source sample, sequenced in a study of shared clonotypes between healthy human individuals. Measured with immunoSEQ multiplex PCR; TCRdb has only the in-frame clones, and not every one. Seen here are about 92,000 clones, 60% to 70% observed once, and the top ten hold 50%. Material: memory CD8+ T cells sorted from blood. Specified subset: CD45RO+ cells pooled with CCR7-negative TemRA cells. These receptors were taken from a man younger than 45 in good health.

The chain links TRBV9 to TRBJ1-2; perhaps TRBD1 as D (5 bases). The ends were cut back, 0 bases at V and 4 bases at J, with 13 bases in the middle. The CDR3 sequence is 15 residues long. Germline loops: CDR1 SGDLS, CDR2 YYNGEE. CDR3 amino acids: CASSVGAGTVYGYTF. CDR3 DNA: TGTGCCAGCAGCGTAGGAGCTGGGACGGTCTATGGCTACACCTTC.

The V gene is TRBV4-1, the J gene TRBJ2-2; D possibly corresponds to TRBD2 (6 bases). This CDR3 spans 16 amino acids. The V end lost 0 bases, the J end lost 4 bases, and 12 bases lay between the germline ends. Germline V gene sequence: CDR1 MGHRA, CDR2 YSYEKL. CDR3 in DNA: TGCGCCAGCAGCCAAGATACAGGACTATTCACCGGGGAGCTGTTTTTT. This gives the protein CASSQDTGLFTGELFF.

V usage is TRBV27 and J usage is TRBJ2-2; 8 bases agree with TRBD2. Trimming took 5 bases from V and 6 from J; bases not matched to a gene: 8. CDR1 and CDR2 (germline): MNHEY, SMNVEV (reference sequence). The CDR3 totals 15 residues. The CDR3 DNA reads TGTGCCAGCAGTCCAGGGACTAGACTGGCCGGGGAGCTGTTTTTT. This sequence encodes CASSPGTRLAGELFF.

Comments on this clone: In the same sample, other DNA sequences code for this CDR3. The V call is TRBV18, the J call TRBJ1-2; TRBD1 matches at 7 bases. CDR1 and CDR2 from the germline V gene are KGHSH and LQKENI. The CDR3 has 14 amino acids. After removal of 3 bases from V and 2 bases from J, the junction contained 3 bases not matched to a gene. The CDR3 DNA reads TGTGCCAGCTCACCGGGACAGCAAAACTATGGCTACACCTTC. Translation gives CASSPGQQNYGYTF.

Remarks on this clone: This probably arose from a read error, given a far larger clone one base away. Within the sample, other DNA sequences also encode this same CDR3. The V gene is TRBV25-1, the J gene TRBJ2-1; either TRBD1 or TRBD2 may supply D (5 bases each). The V gene lost 5 bases and the J gene lost 8 bases, with 16 bases spanning the gap. This CDR3 is 14 amino acids long. In germline, CDR1 is MGHDK, CDR2 SYGVNS. CDR3 in amino acids: CASSPGTPRDEQFF. In DNA form, the CDR3 reads TGTGCCAGCAGTCCCGGGACCCCGAGGGATGAGCAGTTCTTC.

This clone was recorded only once. The genes are TRBV5-1 and TRBJ2-7; a weak D match, TRBD1 (7 bases). The ends were cut back, 2 bases at V and 3 bases at J, with 12 bases in the middle. CDR1 SGHRS and CDR2 YFSETQ come from the germline V gene. This CDR3 is 14 amino acids long. The CDR3: CASSLRQGGYEQYF. The DNA of the CDR3 is TGCGCCAGCAGCTTACGGCAGGGGGGCTACGAGCAGTACTTC.

The chain combines TRBV6-1 with TRBJ2-2; 13 nucleotides agree with TRBD2. The CDR3 has 17 residues. J lost 0 bases, V lost 4 bases, and 2 bases had no gene match. Germline-derived CDR1 and CDR2 are MNHNS and SASEGT. Written as DNA, the CDR3 is TGTGCCAGCAGTGCACTAGCGGGAGGGTCGAACACCGGGGAGCTGTTTTTT. Protein sequence: CASSALAGGSNTGELFF.

This clone was seen more than once but under ten times. The chain employs TRBV7-9 and TRBJ2-3, with TRBD1 matching 8 bases. Trimming at V came to 1 base and at J to 7 bases, leaving 4 bases not matched to a gene. This CDR3 has 14 amino acids. Germline assignment: CDR1 SEHNR and CDR2 FQNEAQ (reference sequence). The CDR3 DNA is TGTGCCAGCAGCTTAGAAGACAGGGGATATACGCAGTATTTT. This sequence encodes CASSLEDRGYTQYF.

The chain uses TRBV9 and TRBJ1-1; D perhaps matches TRBD1 (6 bases). The CDR3 has 15 amino acids. V was pared by 2 bases and J by 6 bases, with 17 bases between. Per germline, CDR1 SGDLS and CDR2 YYNGEE. For the CDR3, the DNA is TGTGCCAGCAGCGTCCCCGGGACATTAAACCCTGAAGCTTTCTTT. Translating gives CASSVPGTLNPEAFF.

This rearrangement joins TRBV20-1 to TRBJ2-5; D gene uncertain. This CDR3 region has 11 residues. From germline, CDR1 is DFQATT and CDR2 SNEGSKA (reference sequence). Trimming removed 3 bases from V and 3 bases from J, with 5 bases in between. CDR3 loop: CSASSKETQYF. For the CDR3, the DNA is TGCAGTGCTAGTAGCAAAGAGACCCAGTACTTC.

The chain joins TRBV29-1 to TRBJ2-7, with 11 bases that match TRBD2. The CDR3 extends over 13 amino acids. J gave up 1 base and V 7 bases, and 3 bases lay outside the gene matches. Germline V gives CDR1 SQVTM, CDR2 ANQGSEA. The CDR3 sequence: CSAGTSGSYEQYF. CDR3 nucleotide sequence: TGCAGCGCTGGGACTAGCGGTTCCTACGAGCAGTACTTC.

A few counts support this clone. The chain has TRBV7-2 and TRBJ2-3; 8 nucleotides align to TRBD2. There are 12 residues in the CDR3. Germline CDR1 is SGHTA and CDR2 is FQGNSA. The J segment lost 5 bases and the V segment lost 6 bases, leaving 1 base of the junction unmatched. CDR3 sequence reads: CASRRGGDTQYF. The DNA for the CDR3 is TGTGCCAGCAGACGGGGGGGAGATACGCAGTATTTT.

The chain couples TRBV15 to TRBJ2-7; D uncertain. V shed 4 bases and J shed 1 base, with 8 bases lying between them. From germline, CDR1 is LNHNV and CDR2 YYDKDF (reference sequence). This CDR3 contains 13 residues. The chain's CDR3 is CATSTATSYEQYF. DNA for the CDR3: TGTGCCACCAGCACCGCGACATCCTACGAGCAGTACTTC.

J is TRBJ2-7 and V is TRBV7-9; either TRBD1 or TRBD2 may supply D (5 bases each). This CDR3 spans 15 amino acids. Trimming pared 5 bases from V and 0 bases from J, leaving 14 bases between. The germline CDR1 and CDR2 sequences are SEHNR and FQNEAQ (reference sequence). The CDR3 sequence is CASSRTGTSSYEQYF. The DNA for the CDR3 is TGTGCCAGCAGCCGTACCGGGACCAGCTCCTACGAGCAGTACTTC. The full variable domain, its missing parts supplied by reference TRBV7-9 and TRBJ2-7, is DTGVSQNPRHKITKRGQNVTFRCDPISEHNRLYWYRQTLGQGPEFLTYFQNEAQLEKSRLLSDRFSAERPKGSFSTLEIQRTEQGDSAMYLCASSRTGTSSYEQYFGPGTRLTVT.

The chain employs TRBV6-1 and TRBJ1-5, with D maybe TRBD1 (5 bases). CDR3 length equals 14 residues. V lost 8 bases and J lost 4, with 15 bases in between. CDR1 is MNHNS, CDR2 SASEGT, per germline. The CDR3 sequence: CASLRVPDNQPQHF. CDR3 in DNA: TGTGCCAGCCTCAGGGTGCCGGATAATCAGCCCCAGCATTTT.

The chain recombines TRBV29-1 with TRBJ2-5; 9 bases line up with TRBD1. The J segment lost 8 bases and the V segment lost 2 bases, leaving 9 bases of the junction unmatched. CDR1 is SQVTM, CDR2 ANQGSEA, per germline. CDR3 length equals 14 residues. Here the CDR3 reads CSVESGTGFITQYF. CDR3 coding DNA: TGCAGCGTTGAATCCGGGACAGGGTTCATCACCCAGTACTTC.

The chain employs TRBV5-1 and TRBJ2-5, with a possible D match to TRBD1 (6 bases). CDR1 and CDR2 (germline): SGHRS, YFSETQ. CDR3 length: 16 amino acids. Trimming shortened V by 4 bases and J by 1 base, and 17 bases separated the two germline ends. DNA of the CDR3: TGCGCCAGCAGCCCCTGGGGGCTGGGAGTCCAAGAGACCCAGTACTTC. This codes for CASSPWGLGVQETQYF.

This chain uses TRBV2 with TRBJ2-7, with 9 bases fitting TRBD1. J was trimmed by 0 bases and V by 10 bases; bases with no gene match: 7. CDR1 is SNHLY and CDR2 is FYNNEI in the germline V gene. The CDR3 covers 14 residues. CDR3 residues: CAILGTGPSYEQYF. DNA of the CDR3: TGTGCCATCCTTGGGACAGGGCCCTCCTACGAGCAGTACTTC.

The genes are TRBV7-8 and TRBJ2-3; no clear D. Trimming stripped 1 base from V and 1 base from J, with 12 bases between. The CDR3 consists of 16 residues. CDR1 SGHVS and CDR2 FQNEAQ come from the germline V gene. The CDR3: CASSLGRFAGTDTQYF. CDR3 in DNA: TGTGCCAGCAGCTTAGGTCGTTTTGCGGGCACAGATACGCAGTATTTT.

The chain uses TRBV21-1 and TRBJ2-7; TRBD1, the D gene given by the table, was not confirmed from the DNA. TRBV21-1 represents a pseudogene. The CDR3 consists of 16 residues. CDR3 sequence: CASSTPDSRSSYEQYF. The CDR3 DNA sequence: TGTGCCAGCAGCACCCCTGACAGTCGCAGCTCCTACGAGCAGTACTTC.